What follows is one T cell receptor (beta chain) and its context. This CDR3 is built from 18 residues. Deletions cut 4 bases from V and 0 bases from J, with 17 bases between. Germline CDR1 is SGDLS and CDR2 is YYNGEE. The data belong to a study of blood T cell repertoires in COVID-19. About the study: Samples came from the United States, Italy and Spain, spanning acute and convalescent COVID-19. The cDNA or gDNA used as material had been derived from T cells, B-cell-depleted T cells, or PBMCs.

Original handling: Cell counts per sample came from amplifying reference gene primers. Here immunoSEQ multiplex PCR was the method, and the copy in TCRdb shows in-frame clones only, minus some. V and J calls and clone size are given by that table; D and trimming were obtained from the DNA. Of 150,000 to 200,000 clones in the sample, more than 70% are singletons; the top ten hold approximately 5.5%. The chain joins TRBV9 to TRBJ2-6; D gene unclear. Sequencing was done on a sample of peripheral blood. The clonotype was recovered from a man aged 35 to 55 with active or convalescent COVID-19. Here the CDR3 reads CASSLTSQENSGANVLTF. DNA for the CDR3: TGTGCCAGCAGCCTCACTTCGCAAGAAAACTCTGGGGCCAACGTCCTGACTTTC. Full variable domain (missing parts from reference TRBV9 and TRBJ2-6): DSGVTQTPKHLITATGQRVTLRCSPRSGDLSVYWYQQSLDQGLQFLIQYYNGEERAKGNILERFSAQQFPDLHSELNLSSLELGDSALYFCASSLTSQENSGANVLTFGAGSRLTVL.